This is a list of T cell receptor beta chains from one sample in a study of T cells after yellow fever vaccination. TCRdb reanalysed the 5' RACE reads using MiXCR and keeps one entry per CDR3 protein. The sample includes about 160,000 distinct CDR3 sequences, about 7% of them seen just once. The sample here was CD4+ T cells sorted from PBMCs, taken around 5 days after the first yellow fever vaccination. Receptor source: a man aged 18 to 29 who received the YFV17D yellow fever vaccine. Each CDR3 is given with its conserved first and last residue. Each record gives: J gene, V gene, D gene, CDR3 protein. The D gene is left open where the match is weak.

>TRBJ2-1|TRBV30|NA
CAWSVGGDNEQFF
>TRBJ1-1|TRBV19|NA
CASNEGGMNTEAFF
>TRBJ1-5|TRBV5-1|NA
CASSSEPNQPQHF
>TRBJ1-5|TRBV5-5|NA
CASSAAGTKQPQHF
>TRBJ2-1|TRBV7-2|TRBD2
CASSWDGTTASNEQFF
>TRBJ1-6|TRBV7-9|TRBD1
CASSRLGGQGNNSPLHF
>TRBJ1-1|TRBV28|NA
CATFDAGGAEAFF
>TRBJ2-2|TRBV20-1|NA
CSSGTGELFF
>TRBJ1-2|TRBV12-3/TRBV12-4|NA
CASSSRLIPRGSGYTF
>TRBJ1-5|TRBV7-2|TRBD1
CASSPRDRAVQPQHF
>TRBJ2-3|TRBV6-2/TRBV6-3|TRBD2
CASRGLTDTQYF
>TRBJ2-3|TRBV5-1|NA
CASSKSGLGTDTQYF
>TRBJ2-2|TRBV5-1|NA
CASSDGTAGTGELFF
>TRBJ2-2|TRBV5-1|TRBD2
CASSLYPSGVLRNTGELFF
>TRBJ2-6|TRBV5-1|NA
CASSLGLVGSGANVLTF
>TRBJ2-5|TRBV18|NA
CASSPTNGETQYF
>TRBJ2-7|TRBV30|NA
CAWGNWRHHYEQYF